Given below is one TCR beta chain in context. Template material for amplifying TCR beta CDR3 regions consisted of RNA transcripts. Initially, a first-round RT-PCR of the TCR CDR3 employed the HTBI primer set. MiXCR, applied by TCRdb to the multiplex PCR reads, yields one record per CDR3 protein. The sample lists about 96,000 distinct CDR3 sequences, roughly half occurring once. Trimming left V 6 bases short and J 4 bases short, with 16 bases between. In germline, CDR1 is SEHNR, CDR2 FQNEAQ (reference sequence). CDR3 size: 15 residues. This entry comes from a study of T cells in Graves' hyperthyroidism and ophthalmopathy.

The rearrangement links TRBV7-9 to TRBJ1-5; perhaps TRBD1 as D (6 bases). The sequencing sample was made of blood. The sequence was collected from a woman between 40 and 50 years old with Graves' hyperthyroidism. CDR3 in amino acids: CASSSPDRINQPQHF. The DNA for the CDR3 is TGTGCCAGCAGTTCTCCCGACAGGATAAATCAGCCCCAGCATTTT. The variable domain in full, with the rest retrieved from reference TRBV7-9 and TRBJ1-5, is DTGVSQNPRHKITKRGQNVTFRCDPISEHNRLYWYRQTLGQGPEFLTYFQNEAQLEKSRLLSDRFSAERPKGSFSTLEIQRTEQGDSAMYLCASSSPDRINQPQHFGDGTRLSIL.